Sequencing of this T cell receptor (beta chain) was carried out in a study of early T cells in non-severe SARS-CoV-2 infection. Study-level findings and limits: Sequences matched to VDJdb favored anti-spike CD8 responses, while private and CD4 specificities were missed.

This clonotype turned up a few times. What it binds is unknown. Unique molecular identifiers (one per individual cDNA molecule) were attached. MiXCR was run by TCRdb on the 5' RACE reads, yielding one entry per CDR3 protein. The table shows about 64,000 distinct CDR3 sequences, with roughly 13% occurring only once. CDR3 length equals 14 residues. Trimming cost V 0 bases and J 0 bases, with 4 bases left between them. Germline lookup yields CDR1 SGHTA and CDR2 FQGNSA. The receptor comes from an adult who was a healthcare worker with PCR-confirmed SARS-CoV-2 infection or an uninfected control (not recorded which). This chain uses TRBV7-2 with TRBJ2-3; the D is unclear. Here the sequenced sample was whole blood, taken at baseline. The CDR3 sequence is CASSLAASTDTQYF. CDR3 DNA: TGTGCCAGCAGCTTAGCGGCTAGCACAGATACGCAGTATTTT.